This T cell receptor beta chain was sequenced during a study of brain T cells in children with intractable seizures (dated by TCRdb to the early 2020s). Notes on the research overall: Resected brain tissue from 53 pediatric epilepsy surgery cases was initially screened for immune gene transcripts with a NanoString immunology panel. About 70% of the 12 selected surgery cases also had pre-surgery blood sequenced, which left four cases with brain tissue only. Points the paper makes about the study in general: Viral specificity was inferred only from CDR3 sequence similarity, and patients' HCMV serostatus was unknown. Sequencing depth differed between pre- and post-surgery blood, so clones missing from the pre-surgery sample may reflect undersampling.

The sample's time point, from its label and the paper: resected brain tissue, or blood drawn just prior to surgery. Surgery cases with the highest brain T cell transcript signatures were selected for TCR beta chain sequencing of brain tissue and, where available, blood. Prior to surgery, the patients had been treated with at least one anti-epileptic drug. The TCR-sequenced patients were children whose drug-resistant epilepsy was caused by tuberous sclerosis complex, focal cortical dysplasia, Rasmussen encephalitis or hemimegalencephaly. The blood samples were collected right before the epilepsy surgery. Bulk genomic DNA was extracted from unsorted brain tissue and whole blood with the Monarch genomic DNA purification kit. On this clone itself: Its antigen is currently not known. Base quality data are lacking; no much larger clone is found one base away.

TCR beta chain sequences were generated from genomic DNA using the immunoSEQ assay. The authors' pipeline ran thus. CDR3 sequences that did not begin with the conserved framework cysteine at position 104 were removed by hand. To get clonality, the normalized Shannon's Diversity Index was subtracted from one, giving values from 0 (maximal diversity) to 1 (oligoclonal). Chi-squared comparison-of-proportions tests assessed whether the same CDR3 differed in frequency between samples, such as brain versus blood. Public clonotypes were identified through searches of immuneACCESS, and similarity to known antiviral clonotypes was evaluated with the VDJdb browser. Not all clones reach the TCRdb copy of this immuneACCESS table, which keeps in-frame sequences only. Checked studies attribute under half of the gap to unresolved V genes and leave the rest unexplained. The D gene and trimming were derived from the DNA, and the V and J assignments and clone size from that table. The sample records about 80,000 clones, around nine tenths of which are singletons. In total, the top ten clones hold roughly 25% of the sample.

The TCR was taken from a girl aged 2-10 years with Rasmussen encephalitis and intractable seizures. The sample consisted of peripheral blood, taken at surgery.

For the CDR3, the sequence is CASSLGGAEGEKLFF. The bases are TGTGCCAGCAGCCTAGGGGGGGCAGAAGGTGAAAAACTGTTTTTT. The rearrangement joined TRBV5-4 to TRBJ1-4; TRBD1 is possibly the D segment (6 matching bases). V is cut by 4 bases and J by 7 bases, and the space between the germline ends is 17 bases. The germline V gene encodes CDR1 SGHNT and CDR2 YYREEE (reference sequence). The CDR3 measures 15 amino acids from cysteine to phenylalanine. The retained sequence is limited to the CDR3, 45 bases, with the frame set at the first base. Beyond the CDR3, the reference TRBV5-4 and TRBJ1-4 genes provide the residues; the full variable domain reads: ETGVTQSPTHLIKTRGQQVTLRCSSQSGHNTVSWYQQALGQGPQFIFQYYREEENGRGNFPPRFSGLQFPNYSSELNVNALELDDSALYLCASSLGGAEGEKLFFGSGTQLSVL.